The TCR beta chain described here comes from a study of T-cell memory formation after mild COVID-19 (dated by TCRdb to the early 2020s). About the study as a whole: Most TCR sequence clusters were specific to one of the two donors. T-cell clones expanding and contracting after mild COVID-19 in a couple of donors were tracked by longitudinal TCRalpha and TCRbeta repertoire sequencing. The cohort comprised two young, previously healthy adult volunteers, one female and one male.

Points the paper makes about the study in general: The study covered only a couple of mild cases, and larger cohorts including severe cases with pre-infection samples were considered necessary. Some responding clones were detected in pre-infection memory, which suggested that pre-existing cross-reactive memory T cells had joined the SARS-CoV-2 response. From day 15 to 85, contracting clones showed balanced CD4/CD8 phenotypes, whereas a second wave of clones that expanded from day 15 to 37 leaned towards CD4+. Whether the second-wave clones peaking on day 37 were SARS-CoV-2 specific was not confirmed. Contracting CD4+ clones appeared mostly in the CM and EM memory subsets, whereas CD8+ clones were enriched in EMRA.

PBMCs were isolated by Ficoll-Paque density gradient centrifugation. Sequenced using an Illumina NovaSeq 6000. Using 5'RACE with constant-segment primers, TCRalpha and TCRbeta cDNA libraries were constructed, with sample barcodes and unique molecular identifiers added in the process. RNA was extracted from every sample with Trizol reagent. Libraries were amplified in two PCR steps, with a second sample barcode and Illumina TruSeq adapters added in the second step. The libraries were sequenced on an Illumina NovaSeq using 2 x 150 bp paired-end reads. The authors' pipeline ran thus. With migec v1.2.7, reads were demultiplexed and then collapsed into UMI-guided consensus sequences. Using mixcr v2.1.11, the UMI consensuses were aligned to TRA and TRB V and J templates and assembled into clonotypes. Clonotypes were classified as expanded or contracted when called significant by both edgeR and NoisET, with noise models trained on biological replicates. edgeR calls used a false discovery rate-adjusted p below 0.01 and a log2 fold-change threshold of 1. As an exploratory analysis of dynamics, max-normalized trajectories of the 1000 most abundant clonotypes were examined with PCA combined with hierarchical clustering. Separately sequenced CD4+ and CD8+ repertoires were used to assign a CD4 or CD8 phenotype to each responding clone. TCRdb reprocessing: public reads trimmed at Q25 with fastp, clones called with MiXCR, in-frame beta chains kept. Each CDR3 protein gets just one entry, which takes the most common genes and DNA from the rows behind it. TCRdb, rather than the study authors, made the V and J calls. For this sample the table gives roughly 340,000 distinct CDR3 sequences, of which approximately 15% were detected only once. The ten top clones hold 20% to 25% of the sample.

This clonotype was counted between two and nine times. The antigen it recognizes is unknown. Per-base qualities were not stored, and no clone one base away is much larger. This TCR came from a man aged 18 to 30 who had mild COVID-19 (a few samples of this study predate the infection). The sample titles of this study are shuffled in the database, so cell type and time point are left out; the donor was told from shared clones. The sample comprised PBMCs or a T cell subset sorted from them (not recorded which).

The CDR3 region has the sequence CASSRIKDTQYF. In nucleotides, the sequence is TGTGCCAGCAGCCGAATAAAGGATACGCAGTATTTT. The rearranged segments are TRBV7-2 and TRBJ2-3; the D gene cannot be resolved reliably. The CDR3, from cysteine to phenylalanine, totals 12 residues. The DNA shown is the 36-base CDR3, in frame from base 1. CDR1 SGHTA and CDR2 FQGNSA were looked up in the germline V gene. V is reduced by 5 bases and J by 6 bases, leaving a spacing of 9 bases between them. Supplemented by the reference TRBV7-2 and TRBJ2-3 proteins around the CDR3, the complete variable domain is GAGVSQSPSNKVTEKGKDVELRCDPISGHTALYWYRQSLGQGLEFLIYFQGNSAPDKSGLPSDRFSAERTGGSVSTLTIQRTQQEDSAVYLCASSRIKDTQYFGPGTRLTVL.